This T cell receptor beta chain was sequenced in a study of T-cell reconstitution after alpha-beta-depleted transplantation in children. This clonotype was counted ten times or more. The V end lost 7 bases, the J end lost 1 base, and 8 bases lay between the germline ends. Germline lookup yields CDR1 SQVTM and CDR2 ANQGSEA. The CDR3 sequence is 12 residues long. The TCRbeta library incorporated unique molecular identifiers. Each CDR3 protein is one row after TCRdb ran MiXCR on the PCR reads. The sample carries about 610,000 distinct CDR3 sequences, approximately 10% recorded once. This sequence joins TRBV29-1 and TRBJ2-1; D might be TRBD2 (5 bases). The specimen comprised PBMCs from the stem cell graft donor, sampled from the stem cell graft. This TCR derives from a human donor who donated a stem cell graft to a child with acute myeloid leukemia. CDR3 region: CSARVSYNEQFF. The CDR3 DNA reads TGCAGCGCGCGGGTTTCCTACAATGAGCAGTTCTTC.